Sequencing of this TCR beta chain was carried out in a study of blood T cell repertoires in COVID-19. Study in general: Acute and convalescent COVID-19 samples came from the United States, Italy and Spain.

Under the authors' procedure: Reference gene primer amplification yielded estimated nucleated cell counts. Sequencing used immunoSEQ multiplex PCR; TCRdb keeps in-frame clones, though not all of them. From that table come the V and J calls and clone size; the DNA was used to work out D and trimming. The top ten clones hold approximately 3% of a sample with about 190,000 clones, around 80% of them seen once. The ends were cut back, 8 bases at V and 4 bases at J, with 11 bases in the middle. The germline V gene encodes CDR1 SNHLY and CDR2 FYNNEI. CDR3 length: 12 residues. The receptor was isolated from a woman aged 80 or over with active or convalescent COVID-19. The genes are TRBV2 and TRBJ1-1; D is perhaps TRBD1 (5 bases). Sequencing was performed on peripheral blood. CDR3 residues: CASRGTGTEAFF. Here the CDR3 DNA reads TGTGCCAGCCGGGGGACGGGCACTGAAGCTTTCTTT.